The 10 T cell receptor beta chains presented below share a single source sample, sequenced in a study of blood T cell repertoires in COVID-19. The protocol was immunoSEQ multiplex PCR, while the TCRdb copy is restricted to in-frame clones and leaves out a portion. This table holds hundreds of thousands of clones, around 86% found once. Material: peripheral blood. These receptors came from a woman younger than 45 with active or convalescent COVID-19.

The chain is built from TRBV12-3 or TRBV12-4 and TRBJ1-2; D gene ambiguous. With 1 base removed from V and 0 bases from J, the gap between germline ends came to 3 bases. CDR3 length: 13 amino acids. This CDR3 reads CASSLGANYGYTF. The CDR3 region has the DNA TGTGCCAGCAGTTTAGGAGCTAACTATGGCTACACCTTC.

V and J are TRBV2 and TRBJ1-2; unclear D gene. Trimming left V 5 bases short and J 4 bases short, with 11 bases between. The CDR3 covers 13 residues. In germline, CDR1 is SNHLY, CDR2 FYNNEI. CDR3 DNA sequence: TGTGCCAGCAGTCCTACCTACCTCTATGGCTACACCTTC. It encodes CASSPTYLYGYTF.

The genes are TRBV3-1 (or the pseudogene TRBV3-2) and TRBJ2-1; D ambiguous. This CDR3 contains 12 residues. The ends were cut back, 4 bases at V and 9 bases at J, with 10 bases in the middle. Germline V gene sequence: CDR1 LGHDT, CDR2 YNNKEL (reference sequence). This CDR3 is CASSLARVEQFF. CDR3 DNA sequence: TGTGCCAGCAGCCTAGCACGGGTTGAGCAGTTCTTC.

This clone was recorded once. This chain connects TRBV6-1 to TRBJ1-2, with D tentatively TRBD1 (5 bases). CDR3 length: 16 amino acids. Germline loops: CDR1 MNHNS, CDR2 SASEGT. V shed 1 base and J shed 8 bases, with 20 bases lying between them. CDR3 loop: CASSEEGQGKGYGYTF. As DNA, the CDR3 is TGTGCCAGCAGTGAAGAGGGGCAGGGCAAAGGATACGGCTACACCTTC.

The rearrangement links TRBV2 to TRBJ1-5; D ambiguous. This CDR3 spans 15 amino acids. V lost 1 base to trimming and J lost 0 bases, with 7 bases between them. The germline CDR1 and CDR2 sequences are SNHLY and FYNNEI. The CDR3 coding sequence is TGTGCCAGCAGTGAAGTCAGTGATAGCAATCAGCCCCAGCATTTT. Residues: CASSEVSDSNQPQHF.

The J gene is TRBJ1-1, the V gene TRBV3-1 (or the pseudogene TRBV3-2); D ambiguous. The CDR3 loop spans 13 amino acids. Trimming shortened V by 4 bases and J by 1 base, and 7 bases separated the two germline ends. Germline-derived CDR1 and CDR2 are LGHDT and YNNKEL (reference sequence). CDR3 in amino acids: CASSPRQNTEAFF. The CDR3 coding sequence is TGTGCCAGCAGCCCTCGACAGAACACTGAAGCTTTCTTT.

CDR3 in amino acids: CASNGRGDSQPQHF. The CDR3 DNA reads TGTGCCAGCAATGGGCGGGGGGACAGTCAGCCCCAGCATTTT. The rearrangement joins TRBV2 to TRBJ1-5; 7 positions agree with TRBD1. Germline trimming cut 7 bases from V and 6 bases from J; bases unmatched to any gene: 9. CDR1 is SNHLY and CDR2 is FYNNEI in the germline V gene. This CDR3 has 14 amino acids.

This clone has only one observation. The gene calls are TRBV6-5 and TRBJ1-6, with 8 bases matching TRBD1. The V and J ends lost 2 bases and 5 bases, in that order; junction bases with no gene match: 5. There are 16 residues in the CDR3. The germline V gene has CDR1 MNHEY and CDR2 SVGAGI. In nucleotides, the CDR3 is TGTGCCAGCAGTTACCTTTCGACAGGGGATAATTCACCCCTCCACTTT. This sequence encodes CASSYLSTGDNSPLHF.

This chain uses TRBV3-1 (or the pseudogene TRBV3-2) with TRBJ1-1; the D is unclear. Germline V gene sequence: CDR1 LGHDT, CDR2 YNNKEL (reference sequence). The CDR3 sequence is 14 residues long. Trimming cost V 0 bases and J 7 bases, with 12 bases left between them. The DNA of the CDR3 is TGTGCCAGCAGCCAAGATCTCGGTGCACGTGAAGCTTTCTTT. Translating gives CASSQDLGAREAFF.

This clone appeared a few times. This chain uses TRBV5-1 with TRBJ2-7; a possible D gene is TRBD2 (6 bases). The CDR3 is 14 amino acids. CDR1 SGHRS and CDR2 YFSETQ come from the germline V gene. With 2 bases removed from V and 4 bases from J, the gap between germline ends came to 13 bases. The CDR3 here is CASSFAIGGYEQYF. In DNA, the CDR3 is TGCGCCAGCAGCTTCGCCATCGGAGGGTACGAGCAGTACTTC.